The 24 T cell receptor beta chains reported below all come from one sample, sequenced in a study of blood T cell repertoires in COVID-19. The data were produced by immunoSEQ multiplex PCR, yet TCRdb's version contains in-frame clones alone and is incomplete. The sample yields 110,000 or so clones, 75% to 90% seen once. The sample comprised peripheral blood. All receptors derive from a woman aged 45-65 years with acute or convalescent COVID-19.

The rearrangement links TRBV6-6 to TRBJ2-7; unclear D gene. The V and J ends lost 4 bases and 1 base respectively, with 5 bases between them. This CDR3 contains 12 residues. The V gene's germline CDR1 is MNHNY and CDR2 SVGAGI (reference sequence). This chain's CDR3 is CASSSISYEQYF. The CDR3 DNA reads as TGTGCCAGCAGTTCTATATCCTACGAGCAGTACTTC.

This clone was recorded once. V is TRBV7-9 and J is TRBJ1-1; D might be TRBD1 (5 bases). The germline gives CDR1 SEHNR, CDR2 FQNEAQ (reference sequence). The CDR3 length is 14 residues. Trimming removed 1 base from V and 9 bases from J, with 15 bases in between. Here the CDR3 DNA reads TGTGCCAGCAGCTTAGGGGACTCTCCCTTGCAAGCTTTCTTT. This sequence encodes CASSLGDSPLQAFF.

The V and J genes are TRBV7-2 and TRBJ2-7, with TRBD1 matching over 7 bases. Per germline, CDR1 SGHTA and CDR2 FQGNSA. The CDR3 totals 13 residues. Trimming took 5 bases from V and 2 from J; bases not matched to a gene: 3. CDR3 sequence: CASSVTGAYEQYF. The CDR3 bases are TGTGCCAGCAGCGTTACAGGGGCCTACGAGCAGTACTTC. The variable domain in full, completed from reference TRBV7-2 and TRBJ2-7, reads GAGVSQSPSNKVTEKGKDVELRCDPISGHTALYWYRQSLGQGLEFLIYFQGNSAPDKSGLPSDRFSAERTGGSVSTLTIQRTQQEDSAVYLCASSVTGAYEQYFGPGTRLTVT.

The chain couples TRBV7-9 to TRBJ1-4; a possible D gene is TRBD1 (5 bases). V dropped 0 bases and J dropped 4 bases, with 9 bases sitting between them. This CDR3 has 15 amino acids. Germline values: CDR1 SEHNR, CDR2 FQNEAQ (reference sequence). The CDR3 DNA is TGTGCCAGCAGCTTAGCGGGGCGGCGTAATGAAAAACTGTTTTTT. The encoded protein is CASSLAGRRNEKLFF.

The chain carries TRBV2 and TRBJ2-1; 13 bases are a match to TRBD2. The CDR3 contains 16 residues. After removal of 4 bases from V and 3 bases from J, the junction contained 3 bases not matched to a gene. Per the germline V gene, CDR1 is SNHLY and CDR2 is FYNNEI. The CDR3 sequence is CASSGLAGGVYNEQFF. Written as DNA, the CDR3 is TGTGCCAGCAGTGGACTAGCGGGGGGAGTCTACAATGAGCAGTTCTTC.

This rearrangement joins TRBV7-3 to TRBJ1-6; D perhaps matches TRBD1 (6 bases). V lost 2 bases and J lost 7, with 12 bases in between. The germline gives CDR1 SGHTA, CDR2 FQGTGA. The CDR3 contains 15 residues. The CDR3 is CASSLDPGANSPLHF. The CDR3 bases are TGTGCCAGCAGCTTAGACCCAGGGGCCAATTCACCCCTCCACTTT.

The chain carries TRBV28 and TRBJ2-1, with 8 nucleotides matching TRBD1. J gave up 5 bases and V 6 bases, and 15 bases lay outside the gene matches. Germline V lookup: CDR1 MDHEN, CDR2 SYDVKM. The CDR3 extends over 17 amino acids. The chain's CDR3 is CASSNGQGPNRHNEQFF. CDR3 coding DNA: TGTGCCAGCAGCAACGGACAGGGCCCTAACCGTCACAATGAGCAGTTCTTC.

The J gene is TRBJ2-5, the V gene TRBV11-2, with TRBD2 matching 10 bases. The V segment lost 4 bases and the J segment 4 bases; nucleotides outside the gene matches: 9. The CDR3 loop spans 16 amino acids. Germline assignment: CDR1 SGHAT and CDR2 FQNNGV. The CDR3, as DNA: TGTGCCAGCAGCTCAATCCTAGCGGGGGAGGGAGAGACCCAGTACTTC. Translated, it gives CASSSILAGEGETQYF.

The chain is built from TRBV19 and TRBJ2-7; TRBD2 might be the D (5 bases). The germline CDR1 and CDR2 sequences are LNHDA and SQIVND (reference sequence). The V end lost 6 bases, the J end lost 1 base, and 10 bases lay between the germline ends. CDR3 length: 13 residues. CDR3 sequence: CASSLDSSYEQYF. The CDR3 region has the DNA TGTGCCAGTAGCCTGGACTCTTCCTACGAGCAGTACTTC.

J is TRBJ1-4 and V is TRBV5-1; maybe TRBD1 (6 bases). The CDR3 has 15 amino acids. V was cut by 3 bases and J by 7 bases, with 16 bases left in between. Germline V gene sequence: CDR1 SGHRS, CDR2 YFSETQ. The CDR3 sequence: CASSSQGGEGEKLFF. As DNA, the CDR3 is TGCGCCAGCAGCTCACAGGGAGGGGAGGGTGAAAAACTGTTTTTT.

This chain uses TRBV6-5 with TRBJ1-5; 9 nucleotides align to TRBD1. Trimming removed 5 bases from V and 7 bases from J; junction bases left unmatched: 9. Germline lookup yields CDR1 MNHEY and CDR2 SVGAGI. The CDR3 has 15 residues. The CDR3 sequence: CASSSSGQGGQPQHF. The CDR3 coding sequence is TGTGCCAGCAGTAGCTCGGGACAGGGAGGACAGCCCCAGCATTTT.

The rearrangement uses TRBV28 and TRBJ2-1; 7 bases line up with TRBD2. CDR1 is MDHEN, CDR2 SYDVKM, per germline. The V gene end was trimmed by 2 bases and the J gene end by 3 bases; junction bases not matched to a gene: 4. There are 15 residues in the CDR3. CDR3 sequence reads: CASSLTWEGYNEQFF. The CDR3, as DNA: TGTGCCAGCAGTTTAACTTGGGAGGGCTACAATGAGCAGTTCTTC. Using reference TRBV28 and TRBJ2-1 for the parts outside the CDR3, the full variable domain is DVKVTQSSRYLVKRTGEKVFLECVQDMDHENMFWYRQDPGLGLRLIYFSYDVKMKEKGDIPEGYSVSREKKERFSLILESASTNQTSMYLCASSLTWEGYNEQFFGPGTRLTVL.

This sequence joins TRBV6-6 and TRBJ2-2, with 9 nucleotides matching TRBD1. With V trimmed by 2 bases and J by 6 bases, 7 bases remained unmatched. Looked up from germline, CDR1 is MNHNY and CDR2 is SVGAGI (reference sequence). CDR3 length equals 16 residues. For the CDR3, the DNA is TGTGCCAGCAGTTACCTATTCACAGGGGGCTCCGGGGAGCTGTTTTTT. It is translated as CASSYLFTGGSGELFF.

The gene calls are TRBV6-1 and TRBJ1-4; D not resolved. The CDR3 runs to 16 residues. Germline V lookup: CDR1 MNHNS, CDR2 SASEGT. The V gene lost 1 base and the J gene lost 0 bases, with 9 bases spanning the gap. Written as DNA, the CDR3 is TGTGCCAGCAGTGAAGTTCTGAGTGCAACTAATGAAAAACTGTTTTTT. Translated: CASSEVLSATNEKLFF.

The chain links TRBV19 to TRBJ2-1; 13 bases match TRBD2. V gave up 2 bases and J gave up 6 bases; unmatched junction bases: 1. Per the germline V gene, CDR1 is LNHDA and CDR2 is SQIVND (reference sequence). This CDR3 has 15 residues. Here the CDR3 DNA reads TGTGCCAGTAGTATAAGACTAGCGGGAGGCAATGAGCAGTTCTTC. Protein product: CASSIRLAGGNEQFF.

This chain joins TRBV15 and TRBJ2-5; TRBD2 matches 7 bases. V shed 1 base, J shed 5 bases, and the junction held 10 bases outside the gene matches. This CDR3 has 16 amino acids. Germline V gene lookup returns CDR1 LNHNV and CDR2 YYDKDF (reference sequence). The CDR3 reads CATSRVDLAGVETQYF. CDR3 sequence (DNA): TGTGCCACCAGCAGAGTGGATTTGGCGGGGGTGGAGACCCAGTACTTC.

The rearrangement links TRBV10-2 to TRBJ1-5; unclear D gene. CDR1 is WSHSY and CDR2 is SAAADI in the germline V gene. The CDR3 consists of 15 residues. The V gene lost 1 base and the J gene lost 2 bases, with 9 bases spanning the gap. DNA for the CDR3: TGCGCCAGCAGTGAGTGGTTGACTGGCAATCAGCCCCAGCATTTT. Amino acids: CASSEWLTGNQPQHF.

This CDR3 is CASSGTVSYGYTF. In DNA, the CDR3 is TGTGCCAGTTCCGGAACAGTCTCCTATGGCTACACCTTC. The chain carries TRBV19 and TRBJ1-2; D uncertain. CDR3 length: 13 residues. The V end was cut by 8 bases, the J end by 4 bases, with 14 bases between. Per germline, CDR1 LNHDA and CDR2 SQIVND (reference sequence).

This rearrangement joins TRBV7-2 to TRBJ1-1; D is unclear. The CDR3 extends over 14 amino acids. In germline, CDR1 is SGHTA, CDR2 FQGNSA. V lost 1 base, J lost 5 bases, and 11 bases lay in between. CDR3 nucleotides: TGTGCCAGCAGCTTAGGCGAACGAAGAACTGAAGCTTTCTTT. Protein sequence: CASSLGERRTEAFF.

V and J are TRBV10-3 and TRBJ2-5; TRBD2 might be the D (5 bases). Germline CDR1 is ENHRY and CDR2 is SYGVKD. Trimming took off 7 bases at V and 3 bases at J, with 12 bases between the two ends. CDR3 length equals 13 residues. In nucleotides, the CDR3 is TGTGCCATCACGCGAGACGGGGAAGAGACCCAGTACTTC. Protein: CAITRDGEETQYF.

The chain uses TRBV7-8 and TRBJ2-7; 10 bases line up with TRBD1. Trimming took 6 bases from V and 5 from J; bases not matched to a gene: 7. Germline CDR1 reads SGHVS; CDR2 reads FQNEAQ. The CDR3 is made up of 14 amino acids. For the CDR3, the DNA is TGTGCCAGCAGGGCCCTCGGACAGGGGGACGAGCAGTACTTC. This encodes CASRALGQGDEQYF.

The chain links TRBV5-1 to TRBJ2-2; TRBD1 matches 8 bases. CDR1 is SGHRS and CDR2 is YFSETQ in the germline V gene. V shed 5 bases, J shed 7 bases, and the junction held 19 bases outside the gene matches. This CDR3 has 18 residues. The DNA for the CDR3 is TGCGCCAGCAGTTGGGACAGGACTACTCTTGGAACAGTCGGGGAGCTGTTTTTT. It translates to CASSWDRTTLGTVGELFF.

This clone showed up just a few times. The chain employs TRBV7-9 and TRBJ1-1, with 9 bases identical to TRBD1. Per the germline V gene, CDR1 is SEHNR and CDR2 is FQNEAQ (reference sequence). The CDR3 is made up of 13 amino acids. Trimming took 6 bases from V and 5 from J; bases not matched to a gene: 4. The CDR3 DNA follows: TGTGCCAGCAGTTTTGACAGGGGGACTGAAGCTTTCTTT. Translation gives CASSFDRGTEAFF. Filled out from reference TRBV7-9 and TRBJ1-1, the complete variable domain reads DTGVSQNPRHKITKRGQNVTFRCDPISEHNRLYWYRQTLGQGPEFLTYFQNEAQLEKSRLLSDRFSAERPKGSFSTLEIQRTEQGDSAMYLCASSFDRGTEAFFGQGTRLTVV.

The DNA for the CDR3 is TGTGCCAGCAGCTTCGGGGTAACTGAAGCTTTCTTT. Its translation: CASSFGVTEAFF. The rearrangement joins TRBV11-2 to TRBJ1-1, with unresolved D. Germline CDR1 is SGHAT and CDR2 is FQNNGV. V was clipped by 3 bases and J by 5 bases, with 7 bases between them. This CDR3 has 12 amino acids.